The 9 T cell receptor beta chains below all came from one sample that was sequenced in a study of T cell responses to AZD1222 COVID-19 vaccine. Profiling relied on immunoSEQ multiplex PCR, and the TCRdb table lists in-frame clones only, not all of them. The data hold 110,000 or so clones, with approximately 90% observed a single time. The sample in question was peripheral blood, obtained on day 0 of AZD1222 vaccination. These receptors were collected from an adult in good health.

The gene calls are TRBV7-6 and TRBJ1-5; TRBD1 might be the D (5 bases). Per the germline V gene, CDR1 is SGHVS and CDR2 is FNYEAQ. Trimming removed 1 base from V and 11 bases from J, with 27 bases in between. This CDR3 has 18 amino acids. The CDR3 region has the DNA TGTGCCAGCAGCTTAGAACCGAGTTCGACGGGGGGAAAAGTGACCCAGCATTTT. It codes for CASSLEPSSTGGKVTQHF.

The gene calls are TRBV6-2 or TRBV6-3 and TRBJ1-4; D is unclear. V was pared by 0 bases and J by 0 bases, with 11 bases between. CDR3 length equals 17 residues. From germline, CDR1 is MNHEY and CDR2 SVGEGT. CDR3 amino acids: CASSYSHHGSTNEKLFF. The DNA for the CDR3 is TGTGCCAGCAGTTACTCTCATCACGGATCAACTAATGAAAAACTGTTTTTT.

The chain couples TRBV7-9 to TRBJ2-3; TRBD1 aligns across 9 bases. Germline V lookup: CDR1 SEHNR, CDR2 FQNEAQ (reference sequence). This CDR3 contains 21 residues. Trimming removed 5 bases from V and 0 bases from J; junction bases left unmatched: 21. CDR3 amino acids: CASSRDRAFGRVWTSTDTQYF. The CDR3 coding sequence is TGTGCCAGCAGCAGGGACAGGGCTTTTGGGCGTGTGTGGACTAGCACAGATACGCAGTATTTT.

CDR3: CASSHPDRGPNSPLHF. The CDR3 DNA reads as TGTGCCAGCAGCCATCCCGACAGGGGGCCCAATTCACCCCTCCACTTT. The rearrangement uses TRBV7-9 and TRBJ1-6, with TRBD1 identical over 10 bases. Germline V lookup: CDR1 SEHNR, CDR2 FQNEAQ (reference sequence). The CDR3 spans 16 residues. Trimming cost V 5 bases and J 7 bases; bases outside gene matches: 8. Filled out from reference TRBV7-9 and TRBJ1-6, the complete variable domain reads DTGVSQNPRHKITKRGQNVTFRCDPISEHNRLYWYRQTLGQGPEFLTYFQNEAQLEKSRLLSDRFSAERPKGSFSTLEIQRTEQGDSAMYLCASSHPDRGPNSPLHFGNGTRLTVT.

The chain recombines TRBV11-3 with TRBJ1-2, with TRBD1 identical over 7 bases. Germline loops: CDR1 SGHNT, CDR2 YENEEA. The CDR3 covers 15 residues. V dropped 6 bases and J dropped 8; count of bases not matched to a gene: 15. CDR3 residues: CASRVGQRHLAGYTF. The CDR3 DNA follows: TGTGCCAGCAGGGTGGGACAGAGACACTTAGCCGGCTACACCTTC.

The chain links TRBV28 to TRBJ2-7, with TRBD2 matching over 14 bases. Germline V gene data show CDR1 as MDHEN and CDR2 as SYDVKM. The CDR3 totals 16 residues. Trimming took 5 bases from V and 2 from J; bases not matched to a gene: 5. DNA for the CDR3: TGTGCCAGCAGTCCGGGACTAGCGGGGGCCCCCTACGAGCAGTACTTC. This encodes CASSPGLAGAPYEQYF. The variable domain in full, completed from reference TRBV28 and TRBJ2-7, reads DVKVTQSSRYLVKRTGEKVFLECVQDMDHENMFWYRQDPGLGLRLIYFSYDVKMKEKGDIPEGYSVSREKKERFSLILESASTNQTSMYLCASSPGLAGAPYEQYFGPGTRLTVT.

This chain links TRBV7-3 with TRBJ1-6; D gene uncertain. Between the trimmed V and J ends, which lost 0 bases and 5 bases, there was a span of 8 bases. The length of the CDR3 is 15 residues. The germline V gene has CDR1 SGHTA and CDR2 FQGTGA. The CDR3 loop reads CASSLTAVNNSPLHF. The CDR3 DNA sequence: TGTGCCAGCAGCTTAACGGCAGTCAATAATTCACCCCTCCACTTT.

This chain uses TRBV5-1 with TRBJ1-1, with 7 nucleotides matching TRBD1. The germline V gene has CDR1 SGHRS and CDR2 YFSETQ. This CDR3 has 14 residues. V lost 0 bases to trimming and J lost 5 bases; unmatched junction nucleotides: 4. The chain's CDR3 is CASSLATGRTEAFF. The CDR3 DNA sequence: TGCGCCAGCAGCTTGGCGACAGGGAGAACTGAAGCTTTCTTT.

The genes are TRBV5-1 and TRBJ1-6; D unclear. This CDR3 contains 15 residues. Trimming took off 3 bases at V and 2 bases at J, with 9 bases between the two ends. The germline V gene has CDR1 SGHRS and CDR2 YFSETQ. Here the CDR3 DNA reads TGCGCCAGCAGCTCAGACGGAGCCTATAATTCACCCCTCCACTTT. Translation: CASSSDGAYNSPLHF.